This is a list of T cell receptor beta chains from one sample in a study of blood T cell repertoires in COVID-19. TCRdb's copy holds only in-frame clones and misses some; the assay was immunoSEQ multiplex PCR. The repertoire includes roughly 100,000 clones, about three quarters of them detected once, and 6.2% sits in the top ten. The sequenced sample consisted of peripheral blood. The receptors come from a man older than 75 with COVID-19, enrolled during active disease. Both conserved end residues are part of each CDR3. Each record gives: V gene, clone size, J gene, D gene, CDR3 DNA, CDR3 protein. The D gene is left open where the match is weak. Part of the rows lack a size; the others show once, few, many or a class for expanded clones.

v_gene: TRBV7-2
abundance: -
j_gene: TRBJ1-1
d_gene: -
CDR3nt: TGTGCCAGCAGCGTAGGACCCACAGGCACTGAAGCTTTCTTT
CDR3aa: CASSVGPTGTEAFF

v_gene: TRBV13
abundance: -
j_gene: TRBJ2-5
d_gene: TRBD2
CDR3nt: TGTGCCAGCAGCCCGCGCGGTAGCGGGGGAGAGACCCAGTACTTC
CDR3aa: CASSPRGSGGETQYF

v_gene: TRBV19
abundance: once
j_gene: TRBJ1-2
d_gene: -
CDR3nt: TGTGCCAGCGCGGACGGAGGCTATGGCTACACCTTC
CDR3aa: CASADGGYGYTF

v_gene: TRBV14
abundance: -
j_gene: TRBJ1-1
d_gene: -
CDR3nt: TGTGCCAGCAGCCACTACTTCGGGAGGAAGGGGACTGAAGCTTTCTTT
CDR3aa: CASSHYFGRKGTEAFF

v_gene: TRBV5-1
abundance: -
j_gene: TRBJ2-3
d_gene: TRBD2
CDR3nt: TGCGCCAGCAGCTTGGGGGGGACTAGCGGGAATACGCAGTATTTT
CDR3aa: CASSLGGTSGNTQYF

v_gene: TRBV2
abundance: -
j_gene: TRBJ1-6
d_gene: TRBD1
CDR3nt: TGTGCCAGCAGGGAAACAGGGGGGGCAAATTCACCCCTCCACTTT
CDR3aa: CASRETGGANSPLHF

v_gene: TRBV5-1
abundance: few
j_gene: TRBJ2-1
d_gene: -
CDR3nt: TGCGCCAGCAGCTTGGATGACACCTTGGAGTTCTTC
CDR3aa: CASSLDDTLEFF

v_gene: TRBV7-8
abundance: -
j_gene: TRBJ1-3
d_gene: -
CDR3nt: TGTGCCAGCAGCCCTAGAACAACCTTAGACACCATATATTTT
CDR3aa: CASSPRTTLDTIYF

v_gene: TRBV27
abundance: -
j_gene: TRBJ2-7
d_gene: TRBD1
CDR3nt: TGTGCCAGCAGACCCCTGGGGACAGCGTACTCCTACGAGCAGTACTTC
CDR3aa: CASRPLGTAYSYEQYF

v_gene: TRBV7-9
abundance: -
j_gene: TRBJ2-3
d_gene: -
CDR3nt: TGTGCCAGCACCAAGACAGCCCTGAACACAGATACGCAGTATTTT
CDR3aa: CASTKTALNTDTQYF

v_gene: TRBV19
abundance: -
j_gene: TRBJ1-1
d_gene: TRBD1
CDR3nt: TGTGCCAGTAGCAAAACTTACAGGGGGAACACTGAAGCTTTCTTT
CDR3aa: CASSKTYRGNTEAFF

v_gene: TRBV5-1
abundance: -
j_gene: TRBJ2-3
d_gene: -
CDR3nt: TGCGCCAGCAGCGGAGGACAGACAGATACGCAGTATTTT
CDR3aa: CASSGGQTDTQYF

v_gene: TRBV7-3
abundance: -
j_gene: TRBJ2-1
d_gene: -
CDR3nt: TGTGCCAGCAGCCCCGGGAGCTCCTACAATGAGCAGTTCTTC
CDR3aa: CASSPGSSYNEQFF

v_gene: TRBV5-1
abundance: -
j_gene: TRBJ1-3
d_gene: -
CDR3nt: TGCGCCAGCAGCTTCCTCGAGGGTTCGACTGGAAACACCATATATTTT
CDR3aa: CASSFLEGSTGNTIYF

v_gene: TRBV3-1/TRBV3-2
abundance: once
j_gene: TRBJ2-3
d_gene: -
CDR3nt: TGTGCCAGCAGCCAAAACCGGGACATCTTCACAGATACGCAGTATTTT
CDR3aa: CASSQNRDIFTDTQYF

v_gene: TRBV20-1
abundance: once
j_gene: TRBJ2-1
d_gene: -
CDR3nt: TGCAGTGTACTAGCCTATGAGCAGTTCTTC
CDR3aa: CSVLAYEQFF

v_gene: TRBV7-9
abundance: -
j_gene: TRBJ2-5
d_gene: -
CDR3nt: TGTGCCAGCAGCTCGATGGGAGGGGGGACACTATACCAAGAGACCCAGTACTTC
CDR3aa: CASSSMGGGTLYQETQYF

v_gene: TRBV5-4
abundance: -
j_gene: TRBJ1-1
d_gene: TRBD1
CDR3nt: TGTGCCAGCAGCTTGGGGACAGGGGTTAGGAACACTGAAGCTTTCTTT
CDR3aa: CASSLGTGVRNTEAFF

v_gene: TRBV19
abundance: -
j_gene: TRBJ2-1
d_gene: TRBD2
CDR3nt: TGTGCCAGTAGCATAGGACTAGCGGGGAGTGTAGGGCAGTTCTTC
CDR3aa: CASSIGLAGSVGQFF

v_gene: TRBV4-1
abundance: -
j_gene: TRBJ1-1
d_gene: TRBD1
CDR3nt: TGCGCCAGCAGCCAAACAGGGGCAACTGAAGCTTTCTTT
CDR3aa: CASSQTGATEAFF

v_gene: TRBV2
abundance: few
j_gene: TRBJ2-1
d_gene: -
CDR3nt: TGTGCCAGCAGTGACCCTGGACTCCACAGCTCCTACAATGAGCAGTTCTTC
CDR3aa: CASSDPGLHSSYNEQFF

v_gene: TRBV11-1
abundance: -
j_gene: TRBJ1-1
d_gene: -
CDR3nt: TGTGCCAGCAGCTTCGGACTGATCACTGAAGCTTTCTTT
CDR3aa: CASSFGLITEAFF

v_gene: TRBV7-8
abundance: -
j_gene: TRBJ2-3
d_gene: TRBD2
CDR3nt: TGTGCCAGCAGCTTAGGTAGCGGGAGGGCCACAGATACGCAGTATTTT
CDR3aa: CASSLGSGRATDTQYF

v_gene: TRBV11-3
abundance: -
j_gene: TRBJ2-2
d_gene: TRBD2
CDR3nt: TGTGCCAGCAGCTCGCGGGAGGGCGCCACCGGGGAGCTGTTTTTT
CDR3aa: CASSSREGATGELFF

v_gene: TRBV5-1
abundance: -
j_gene: TRBJ2-5
d_gene: -
CDR3nt: TGCGCCAGCAGCATCCGACACCTCCAAGAGACCCAGTACTTC
CDR3aa: CASSIRHLQETQYF

v_gene: TRBV28
abundance: -
j_gene: TRBJ1-3
d_gene: -
CDR3nt: TGTGCCAGCAGCCCCAGGACAGCTGGAAACACCATATATTTT
CDR3aa: CASSPRTAGNTIYF

v_gene: TRBV28
abundance: -
j_gene: TRBJ1-1
d_gene: TRBD1
CDR3nt: TGTGCCGGACAACAGGGGTCCGGCCAAGCTTTCTTT
CDR3aa: CAGQQGSGQAFF

v_gene: TRBV19
abundance: -
j_gene: TRBJ1-5
d_gene: TRBD1
CDR3nt: TGTGCCAGTACATCTTGGGACAGGGGTAATCAGCCCCAGCATTTT
CDR3aa: CASTSWDRGNQPQHF

v_gene: TRBV11-1
abundance: -
j_gene: TRBJ2-2
d_gene: -
CDR3nt: TGTGCCAGCAGACAGGGATGGAACACCGGGGAGCTGTTTTTT
CDR3aa: CASRQGWNTGELFF

v_gene: TRBV27
abundance: -
j_gene: TRBJ1-2
d_gene: TRBD1
CDR3nt: TGTGCCAGCAGTTTAGGCAGGGGGCATGGTGGCTACACCTTC
CDR3aa: CASSLGRGHGGYTF

v_gene: TRBV21-1
abundance: once
j_gene: TRBJ2-1
d_gene: -
CDR3nt: TGTGCCAGCAGCATAGCGGGAGCGTACAATGAGCAGTTCTTC
CDR3aa: CASSIAGAYNEQFF

v_gene: TRBV9
abundance: -
j_gene: TRBJ2-6
d_gene: TRBD1
CDR3nt: TGTGCCAGCGACAGGGATGCTGGGGCCAACGTCCTGACTTTC
CDR3aa: CASDRDAGANVLTF

v_gene: TRBV9
abundance: -
j_gene: TRBJ2-6
d_gene: TRBD2
CDR3nt: TGTGCCAGCAGCCTCAGGGAGGGGAGGGTCTCTGGGGCCAACGTCCTGACTTTC
CDR3aa: CASSLREGRVSGANVLTF

v_gene: TRBV7-2
abundance: -
j_gene: TRBJ1-1
d_gene: -
CDR3nt: TGTGCCAGCAGCTTAGCGATTACGGACACTGAAGCTTTCTTT
CDR3aa: CASSLAITDTEAFF

v_gene: TRBV10-3
abundance: -
j_gene: TRBJ1-1
d_gene: TRBD1
CDR3nt: TGTGCCATCAGTGACTTTCGACAGGGGGGGGAGAACACTGAAGCTTTCTTT
CDR3aa: CAISDFRQGGENTEAFF

v_gene: TRBV13
abundance: -
j_gene: TRBJ1-1
d_gene: -
CDR3nt: TGTGCCAGCAGCTTAAAACTGCGAAGGGACATTGAAGCTTTCTTT
CDR3aa: CASSLKLRRDIEAFF

v_gene: TRBV18
abundance: few
j_gene: TRBJ2-2
d_gene: TRBD1
CDR3nt: TGTGCCAGCTCACCAGGCCGGGACAGAGCGAACACCGGGGAGCTGTTTTTT
CDR3aa: CASSPGRDRANTGELFF

v_gene: TRBV19
abundance: -
j_gene: TRBJ1-1
d_gene: TRBD1
CDR3nt: TGTGCCAGTAGAATTCAGGGACAGCACACTGAAGCTTTCTTT
CDR3aa: CASRIQGQHTEAFF

v_gene: TRBV6-5
abundance: -
j_gene: TRBJ1-1
d_gene: -
CDR3nt: TGTGCCAGCAGTTACGGACTCATGAACACTGAAGCTTTCTTT
CDR3aa: CASSYGLMNTEAFF

v_gene: TRBV4-2
abundance: once
j_gene: TRBJ2-3
d_gene: -
CDR3nt: TGTGCCAGCAGCCAGACGGGAGCCAGCCTCTATACGCAGTATTTT
CDR3aa: CASSQTGASLYTQYF